This is a list of T cell receptor beta chains from one sample in a study of T cell responses to AZD1222 COVID-19 vaccine. Libraries were prepared by immunoSEQ multiplex PCR; TCRdb keeps only in-frame clonotypes and omits some of them. The data hold 100,000 to 150,000 clones, with 90% observed a single time. This material consisted of peripheral blood, taken on day 0 of MenACWY control vaccination. The receptors shown here come from an adult in good health. CDR3s include the opening cysteine and the closing phenylalanine or tryptophan. D genes are given only for firm matches. Some rows mark clone size as missing; the rest say once, few, many or name a class of expanded clone.

>TRBV4-1|TRBD1|.|TRBJ1-1
CASSQGQGPLGTEAFF
TGCGCCAGCAGCCAAGGACAGGGTCCCCTGGGCACTGAAGCTTTCTTT
>TRBV7-8|TRBD1|once|TRBJ2-5
CASSLILTGVGETQYF
TGTGCCAGCAGCTTAATCTTAACAGGGGTGGGAGAGACCCAGTACTTC
>TRBV7-9|TRBD1|.|TRBJ1-5
CASSLTTGGGNQPQHF
TGTGCCAGCAGCTTAACGACAGGGGGGGGCAATCAGCCCCAGCATTTT
>TRBV28|.|.|TRBJ1-2
CASSLRQDGGYTF
TGTGCCAGCAGTTTAAGACAGGATGGGGGCTACACCTTC
>TRBV13|.|.|TRBJ1-6
CASSLDSSSYNSPLHF
TGTGCCAGCAGCCTGGACAGTAGCTCCTATAATTCACCCCTCCACTTT
>TRBV2|TRBD2|.|TRBJ2-3
CASSQLAGELNTQYF
TGTGCCAGCAGCCAACTAGCGGGAGAACTTAATACGCAGTATTTT
>TRBV30|TRBD1|.|TRBJ1-1
CAWSQGAGTEAFF
TGTGCCTGGAGTCAGGGGGCCGGCACTGAAGCTTTCTTT
>TRBV7-2|TRBD2|.|TRBJ2-1
CASRQTSGSYNEQFF
TGTGCCAGCAGGCAAACTAGCGGGAGCTACAATGAGCAGTTCTTC
>TRBV5-4|.|.|TRBJ1-1
CASSWGGRNTEAFF
TGTGCCAGCAGCTGGGGGGGGCGGAACACTGAAGCTTTCTTT
>TRBV15|TRBD1|few|TRBJ1-4
CATSTSGQGNEKLFF
TGTGCCACCAGCACGTCGGGACAGGGGAATGAAAAACTGTTTTTT
>TRBV10-3|.|.|TRBJ1-1
CAIRDRTVQAFF
TGTGCCATCAGGGACCGTACCGTTCAAGCTTTCTTT
>TRBV6-2/TRBV6-3|.|.|TRBJ1-1
CASSSGPEAFF
TGTGCCAGCAGTTCCGGGCCTGAAGCTTTCTTT
>TRBV28|TRBD1|medium-sized|TRBJ2-5
CASSQGQPVGTQYF
TGTGCCAGCAGTCAGGGACAGCCCGTCGGGACCCAGTACTTC
>TRBV27|.|.|TRBJ1-2
CASSLGNNYGYTF
TGTGCCAGCAGTTTAGGTAATAACTATGGCTACACCTTC
>TRBV5-1|.|.|TRBJ2-2
CASSFEGASTGELFF
TGCGCCAGCAGCTTTGAAGGGGCGAGCACCGGGGAGCTGTTTTTT
>TRBV6-5|TRBD1|.|TRBJ1-1
CASRRGTALFEAFF
TGTGCCAGCAGACGCGGGACAGCCCTATTTGAAGCTTTCTTT
>TRBV3-1/TRBV3-2|.|.|TRBJ1-3
CASSRASSGNTIYF
TGTGCCAGCAGCAGGGCCAGCTCTGGAAACACCATATATTTT
>TRBV9|TRBD2|.|TRBJ2-1
CASSVDPLSGSSYNEQFF
TGTGCCAGCAGCGTAGACCCCCTCAGCGGGAGCTCCTACAATGAGCAGTTCTTC
>TRBV19|.|once|TRBJ1-5
CASSFGSYSNQPQHF
TGTGCCAGTAGTTTCGGCAGTTATAGCAATCAGCCCCAGCATTTT
>TRBV6-2/TRBV6-3|.|.|TRBJ2-1
CASSFRGLRRNEQFF
TGTGCCAGCAGTTTCAGGGGCCTACGACGGAATGAGCAGTTCTTC
>TRBV7-9|.|.|TRBJ1-1
CASSLEGWAATEAFF
TGTGCCAGCAGCTTAGAGGGGTGGGCAGCCACTGAAGCTTTCTTT
>TRBV19|.|.|TRBJ2-1
CASSNAREEQFF
TGTGCCAGTAGTAACGCACGGGAGGAGCAGTTCTTC
>TRBV25-1|.|.|TRBJ1-2
CASSDSGRGIYGYTF
TGTGCCAGCAGTGATTCGGGGCGGGGGATCTATGGCTACACCTTC